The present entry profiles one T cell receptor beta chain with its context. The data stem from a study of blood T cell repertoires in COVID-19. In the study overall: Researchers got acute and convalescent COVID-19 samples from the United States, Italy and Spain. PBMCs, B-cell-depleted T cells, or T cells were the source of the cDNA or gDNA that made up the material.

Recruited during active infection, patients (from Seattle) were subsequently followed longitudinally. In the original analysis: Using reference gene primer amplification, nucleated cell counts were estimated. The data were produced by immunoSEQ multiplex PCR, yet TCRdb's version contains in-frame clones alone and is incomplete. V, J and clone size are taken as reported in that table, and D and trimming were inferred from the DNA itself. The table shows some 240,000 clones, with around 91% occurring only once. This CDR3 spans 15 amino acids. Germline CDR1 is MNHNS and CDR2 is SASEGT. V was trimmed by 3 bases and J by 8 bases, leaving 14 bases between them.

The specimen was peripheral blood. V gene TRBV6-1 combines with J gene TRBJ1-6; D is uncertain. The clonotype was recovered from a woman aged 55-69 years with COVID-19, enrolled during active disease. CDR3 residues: CASSDYEGRDSPLHF. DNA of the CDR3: TGTGCCAGCAGTGATTACGAAGGGAGGGATTCACCCCTCCACTTT.